This T cell receptor (beta chain) was recovered during a study of T cell responses to AZD1222 COVID-19 vaccine. Study-level results: Following two doses of AZD1222, Spike-specific TCR breadth and depth rose. Repertoire collection took place solely once the T cell response had peaked. Spike as a whole was targeted by vaccine-associated CD4 TCRs, dominant at 160-218 and 743-854.

Pooling of second doses given at about 4 or about 12 weeks was done. Remarks on this clone: The antigen remains unidentified.

TCRdb keeps only in-frame clones here, not all; method: immunoSEQ multiplex PCR. The repertoire has around 130,000 clones, around nine tenths of them found once; the top ten carry 3.1%. The origin of this receptor is an adult who received the AZD1222 COVID-19 vaccine. Sequenced material: peripheral blood, taken 28 days after the second AZD1222 dose.

The CDR3 DNA follows: TGTGCCAGCAGTACCCGACGAGGGGCAGGGAACACTGAAGCTTTCTTT. This translates into CASSTRRGAGNTEAFF. The J gene is TRBJ1-1, the V gene TRBV27, with D possibly being TRBD1 (5 bases). This CDR3 spans 16 amino acids. Between the trimmed V and J ends, which lost 5 bases and 1 base, there was a span of 17 bases. Per germline, CDR1 MNHEY and CDR2 SMNVEV (reference sequence).